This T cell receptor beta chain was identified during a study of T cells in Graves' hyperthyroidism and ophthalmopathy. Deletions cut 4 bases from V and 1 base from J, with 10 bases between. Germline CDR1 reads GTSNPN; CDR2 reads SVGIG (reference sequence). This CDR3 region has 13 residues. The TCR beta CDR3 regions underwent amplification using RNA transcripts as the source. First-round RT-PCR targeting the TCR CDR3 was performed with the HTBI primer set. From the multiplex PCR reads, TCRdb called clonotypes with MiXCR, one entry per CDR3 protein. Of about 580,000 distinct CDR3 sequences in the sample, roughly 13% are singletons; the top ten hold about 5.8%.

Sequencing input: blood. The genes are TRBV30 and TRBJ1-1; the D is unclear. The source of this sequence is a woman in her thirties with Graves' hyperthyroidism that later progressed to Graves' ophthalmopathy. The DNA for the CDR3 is TGTGCCTGGATTTATTCAGGGAACACTGAAGCTTTCTTT. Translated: CAWIYSGNTEAFF. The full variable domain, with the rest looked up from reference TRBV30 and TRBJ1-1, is SQTIHQWPATLVQPVGSPLSLECTVEGTSNPNLYWYRQAAGRGLQLLFYSVGIGQISSEVPQNLSASRPQDRQFILSSKKLLLSDSGFYLCAWIYSGNTEAFFGQGTRLTVV.